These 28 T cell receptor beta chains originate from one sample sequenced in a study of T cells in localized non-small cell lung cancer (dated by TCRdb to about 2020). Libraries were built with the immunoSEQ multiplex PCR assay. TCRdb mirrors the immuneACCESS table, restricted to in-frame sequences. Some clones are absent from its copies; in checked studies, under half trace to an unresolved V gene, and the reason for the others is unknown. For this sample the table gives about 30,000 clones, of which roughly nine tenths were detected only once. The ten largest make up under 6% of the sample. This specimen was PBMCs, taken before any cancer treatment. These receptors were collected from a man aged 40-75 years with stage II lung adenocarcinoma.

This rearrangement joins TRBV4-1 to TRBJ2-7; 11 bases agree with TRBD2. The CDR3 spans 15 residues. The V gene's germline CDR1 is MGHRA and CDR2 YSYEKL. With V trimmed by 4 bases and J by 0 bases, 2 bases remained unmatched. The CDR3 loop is CASSLTSGSSYEQYF. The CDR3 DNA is TGCGCCAGCAGCCTAACTAGCGGGAGCTCCTACGAGCAGTACTTC.

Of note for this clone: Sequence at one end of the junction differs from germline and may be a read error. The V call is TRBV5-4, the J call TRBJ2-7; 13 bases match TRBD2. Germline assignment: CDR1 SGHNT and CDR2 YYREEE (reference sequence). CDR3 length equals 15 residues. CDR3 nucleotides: TGCGCCAGCAGCCAAGGGACTAGCGGGGCCTACGAGCAGTACTTC. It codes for CASSQGTSGAYEQYF.

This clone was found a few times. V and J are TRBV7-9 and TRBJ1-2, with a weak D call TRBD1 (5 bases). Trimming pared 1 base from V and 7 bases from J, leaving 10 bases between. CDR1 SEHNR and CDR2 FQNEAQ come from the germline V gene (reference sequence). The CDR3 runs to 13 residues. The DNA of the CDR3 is TGTGCCAGCAGCTTAGAGTATGGGGGTGGCTACACCTTC. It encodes CASSLEYGGGYTF.

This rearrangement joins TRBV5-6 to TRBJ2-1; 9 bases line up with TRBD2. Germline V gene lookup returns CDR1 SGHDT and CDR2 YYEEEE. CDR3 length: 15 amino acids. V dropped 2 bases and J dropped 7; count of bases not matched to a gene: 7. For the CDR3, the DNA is TGTGCCAGCAGCTTACCAGGACTAGCGAAAAATGAGCAGTTCTTC. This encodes CASSLPGLAKNEQFF.

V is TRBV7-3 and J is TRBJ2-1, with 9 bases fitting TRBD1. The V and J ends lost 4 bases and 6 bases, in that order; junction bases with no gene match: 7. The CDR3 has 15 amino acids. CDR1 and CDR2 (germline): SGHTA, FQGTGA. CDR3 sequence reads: CASSSPGQGSNEQFF. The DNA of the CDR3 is TGTGCCAGCAGCTCACCGGGACAGGGTAGCAATGAGCAGTTCTTC.

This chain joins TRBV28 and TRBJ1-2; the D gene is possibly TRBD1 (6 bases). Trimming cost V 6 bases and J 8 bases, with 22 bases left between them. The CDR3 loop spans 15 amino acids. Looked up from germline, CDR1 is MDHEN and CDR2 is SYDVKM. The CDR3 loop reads CASRGPSRGGRGYTF. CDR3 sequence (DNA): TGTGCCAGCAGGGGCCCCTCCAGGGGAGGGAGAGGCTACACCTTC.

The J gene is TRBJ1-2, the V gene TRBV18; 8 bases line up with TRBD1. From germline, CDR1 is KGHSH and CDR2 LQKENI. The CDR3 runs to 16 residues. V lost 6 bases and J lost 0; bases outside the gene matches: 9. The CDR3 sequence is CASSPGTGRSNYGYTF. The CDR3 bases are TGTGCCAGCTCTCCCGGGACAGGCCGTTCTAACTATGGCTACACCTTC.

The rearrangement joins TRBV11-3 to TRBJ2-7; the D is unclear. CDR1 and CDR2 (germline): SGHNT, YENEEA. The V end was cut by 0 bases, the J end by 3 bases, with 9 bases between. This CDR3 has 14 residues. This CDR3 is CASSLDISGYEQYF. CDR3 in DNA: TGTGCCAGCAGCTTAGATATTTCGGGCTACGAGCAGTACTTC.

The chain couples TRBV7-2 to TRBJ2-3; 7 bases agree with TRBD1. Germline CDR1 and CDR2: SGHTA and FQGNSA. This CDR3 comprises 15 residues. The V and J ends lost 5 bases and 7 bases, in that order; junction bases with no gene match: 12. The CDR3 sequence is CASSPIPGQSNTQYF. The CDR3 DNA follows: TGTGCCAGCAGCCCTATTCCGGGACAGAGTAATACGCAGTATTTT. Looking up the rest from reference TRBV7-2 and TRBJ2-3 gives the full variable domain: GAGVSQSPSNKVTEKGKDVELRCDPISGHTALYWYRQSLGQGLEFLIYFQGNSAPDKSGLPSDRFSAERTGGSVSTLTIQRTQQEDSAVYLCASSPIPGQSNTQYFGPGTRLTVL.

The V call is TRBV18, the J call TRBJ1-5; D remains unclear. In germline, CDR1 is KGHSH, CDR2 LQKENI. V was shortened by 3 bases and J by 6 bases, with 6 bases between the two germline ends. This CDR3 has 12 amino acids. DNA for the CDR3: TGTGCCAGCTCACCTCCGGGTCAGCCCCAGCATTTT. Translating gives CASSPPGQPQHF. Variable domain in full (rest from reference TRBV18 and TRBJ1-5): NAGVMQNPRHLVRRRGQEARLRCSPMKGHSHVYWYRQLPEEGLKFMVYLQKENIIDESGMPKERFSAEFPKEGPSILRIQQVVRGDSAAYFCASSPPGQPQHFGDGTRLSIL.

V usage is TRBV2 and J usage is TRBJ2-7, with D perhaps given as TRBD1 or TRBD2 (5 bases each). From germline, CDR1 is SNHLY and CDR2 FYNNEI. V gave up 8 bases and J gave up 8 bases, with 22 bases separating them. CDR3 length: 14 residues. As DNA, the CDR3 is TGTGCCAGCGGGACCTCCTCCCCGACTTCGCAGCAGTACTTC. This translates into CASGTSSPTSQQYF.

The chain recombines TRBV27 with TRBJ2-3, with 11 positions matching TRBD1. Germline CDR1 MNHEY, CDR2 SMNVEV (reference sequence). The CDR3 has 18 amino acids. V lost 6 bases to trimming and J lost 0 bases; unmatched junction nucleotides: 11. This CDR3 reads CASRGQGAKISSTDTQYF. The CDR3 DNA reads TGTGCCAGCAGAGGACAGGGGGCCAAAATTTCTAGCACAGATACGCAGTATTTT.

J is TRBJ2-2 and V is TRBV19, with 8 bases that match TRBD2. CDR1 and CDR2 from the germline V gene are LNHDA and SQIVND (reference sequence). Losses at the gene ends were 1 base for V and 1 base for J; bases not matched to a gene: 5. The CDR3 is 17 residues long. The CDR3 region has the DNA TGTGCCAGTAGTATAGTCGGACTAGCCGAGAACACCGGGGAGCTGTTTTTT. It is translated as CASSIVGLAENTGELFF.

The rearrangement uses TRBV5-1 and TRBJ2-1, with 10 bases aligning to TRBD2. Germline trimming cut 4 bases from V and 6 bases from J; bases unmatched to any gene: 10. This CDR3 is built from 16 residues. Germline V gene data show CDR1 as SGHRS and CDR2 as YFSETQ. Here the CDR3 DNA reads TGCGCCAGCAGCCCGCTCCCGGGACTAGCGAGCAATGAGCAGTTCTTC. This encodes CASSPLPGLASNEQFF.

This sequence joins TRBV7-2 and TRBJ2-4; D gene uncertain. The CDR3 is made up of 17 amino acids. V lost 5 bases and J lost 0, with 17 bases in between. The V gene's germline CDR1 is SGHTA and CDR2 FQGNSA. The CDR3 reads CASSPTSGLLAKNIQYF. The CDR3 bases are TGTGCCAGCAGCCCAACCTCCGGGTTGCTAGCCAAAAACATTCAGTACTTC.

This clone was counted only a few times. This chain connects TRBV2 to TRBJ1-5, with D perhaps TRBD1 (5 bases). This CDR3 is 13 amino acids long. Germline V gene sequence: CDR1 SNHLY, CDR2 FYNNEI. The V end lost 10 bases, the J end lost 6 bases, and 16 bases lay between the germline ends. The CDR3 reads CATTGNLVQPQHF. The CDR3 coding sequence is TGTGCCACCACAGGCAACCTGGTTCAGCCCCAGCATTTT.

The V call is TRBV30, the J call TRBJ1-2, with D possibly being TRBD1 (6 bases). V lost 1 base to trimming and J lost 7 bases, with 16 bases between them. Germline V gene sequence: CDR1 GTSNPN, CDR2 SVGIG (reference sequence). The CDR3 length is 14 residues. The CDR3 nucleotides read TGTGCCTGGAGTGATGATCCAGGGGAAAGTGGCTACACCTTC. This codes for CAWSDDPGESGYTF. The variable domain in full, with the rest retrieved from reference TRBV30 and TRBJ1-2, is SQTIHQWPATLVQPVGSPLSLECTVEGTSNPNLYWYRQAAGRGLQLLFYSVGIGQISSEVPQNLSASRPQDRQFILSSKKLLLSDSGFYLCAWSDDPGESGYTFGSGTRLTVV.

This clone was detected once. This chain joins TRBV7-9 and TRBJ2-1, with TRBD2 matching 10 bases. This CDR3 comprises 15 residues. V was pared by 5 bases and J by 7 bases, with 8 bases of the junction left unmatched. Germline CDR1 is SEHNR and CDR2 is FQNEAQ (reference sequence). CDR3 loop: CASSPRTSGTNEQFF. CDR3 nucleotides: TGTGCCAGCAGCCCCCGGACTAGCGGAACTAATGAGCAGTTCTTC.

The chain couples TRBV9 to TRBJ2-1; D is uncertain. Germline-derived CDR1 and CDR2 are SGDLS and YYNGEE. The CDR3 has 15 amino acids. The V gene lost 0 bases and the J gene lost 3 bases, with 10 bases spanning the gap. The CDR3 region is CASSVAEAYYNEQFF. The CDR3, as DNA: TGTGCCAGCAGCGTAGCTGAGGCCTACTACAATGAGCAGTTCTTC.

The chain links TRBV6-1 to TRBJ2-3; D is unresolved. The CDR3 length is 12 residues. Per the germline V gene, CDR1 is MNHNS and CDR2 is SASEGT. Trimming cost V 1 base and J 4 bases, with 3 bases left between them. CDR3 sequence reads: CASSEVSDTQYF. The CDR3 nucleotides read TGTGCCAGCAGTGAAGTCTCAGATACGCAGTATTTT.

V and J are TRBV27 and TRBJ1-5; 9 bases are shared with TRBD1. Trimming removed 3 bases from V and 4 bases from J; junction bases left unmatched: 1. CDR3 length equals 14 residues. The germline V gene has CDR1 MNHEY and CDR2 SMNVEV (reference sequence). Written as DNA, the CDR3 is TGTGCCAGCAGTTTGGGGACAGGGAATCAGCCCCAGCATTTT. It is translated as CASSLGTGNQPQHF.

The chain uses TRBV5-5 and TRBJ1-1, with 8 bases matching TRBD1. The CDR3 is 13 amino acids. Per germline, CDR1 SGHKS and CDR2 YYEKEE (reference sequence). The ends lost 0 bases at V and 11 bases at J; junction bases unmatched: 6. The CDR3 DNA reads TGTGCCAGCAGCTTGGATCCAGGGGGCACTGCTTTCTTT. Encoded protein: CASSLDPGGTAFF.

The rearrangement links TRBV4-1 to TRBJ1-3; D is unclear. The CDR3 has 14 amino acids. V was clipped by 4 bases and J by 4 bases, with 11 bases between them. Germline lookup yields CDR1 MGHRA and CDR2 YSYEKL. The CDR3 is CASSLEGFGNTIYF. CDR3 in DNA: TGCGCCAGCAGCCTAGAGGGCTTCGGAAACACCATATATTTT.

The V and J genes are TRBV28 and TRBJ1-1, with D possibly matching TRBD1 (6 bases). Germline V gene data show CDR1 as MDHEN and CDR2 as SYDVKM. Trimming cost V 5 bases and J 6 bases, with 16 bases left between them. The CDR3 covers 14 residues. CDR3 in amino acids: CASSLLMGGSEAFF. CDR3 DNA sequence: TGTGCCAGCAGTCTCCTGATGGGGGGCTCTGAAGCTTTCTTT.

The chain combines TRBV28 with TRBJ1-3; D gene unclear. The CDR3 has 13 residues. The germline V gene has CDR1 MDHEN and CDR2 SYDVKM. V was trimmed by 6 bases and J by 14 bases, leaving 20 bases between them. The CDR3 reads CASSQGAWAALYF. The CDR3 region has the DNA TGTGCCAGCAGCCAAGGAGCTTGGGCAGCCCTATATTTT.

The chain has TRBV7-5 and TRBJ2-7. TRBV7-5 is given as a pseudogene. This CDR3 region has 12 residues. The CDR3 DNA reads TGTGCCAGCAGCTTACCGGGCTACGGGCAGTACTTC. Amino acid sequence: CASSLPGYGQYF.

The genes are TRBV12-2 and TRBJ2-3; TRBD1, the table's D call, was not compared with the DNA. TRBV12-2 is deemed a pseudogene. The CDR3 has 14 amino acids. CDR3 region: CASRSTGWIHTQYF. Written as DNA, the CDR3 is TGTGCAAGTCGCTCCACAGGATGGATACATACGCAGTATTTT.

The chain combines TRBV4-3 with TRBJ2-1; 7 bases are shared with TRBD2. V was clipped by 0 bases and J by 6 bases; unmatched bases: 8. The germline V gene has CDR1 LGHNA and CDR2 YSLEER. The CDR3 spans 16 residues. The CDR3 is CASSQDWRENANEQFF. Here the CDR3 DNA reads TGCGCCAGCAGCCAAGATTGGCGGGAGAATGCCAATGAGCAGTTCTTC.